The rows below give T cell receptor beta chains drawn from one sample of a study of cytomegalovirus exposure and HLA in healthy donors. Sequencing was performed with immunoSEQ multiplex PCR; in TCRdb, only in-frame clones are kept and a portion is missing. The data contain 180,000 or so clones, about three quarters of them singletons. Specimen: PBMCs. These receptors were taken from a man between 18 and 35 years old in good health and CMV-seronegative. Both conserved end residues are part of each CDR3. The order of the fields is D gene, clone size, J gene, V gene, CDR3 protein, CDR3 DNA. The D gene is left open where the match is weak. Clone size appears in some rows only: once, few, many, or a class for an expanded clone.

d_gene: -; abundance: -; j_gene: TRBJ1-2; v_gene: TRBV7-9; CDR3aa: CASRGGGYGYTF; CDR3nt: TGTGCCAGCAGGGGAGGGGGTTACGGCTACACCTTC
d_gene: -; abundance: -; j_gene: TRBJ1-2; v_gene: TRBV7-8; CDR3aa: CASSLAAGYGYTF; CDR3nt: TGTGCCAGCAGCTTAGCGGCAGGATATGGCTACACCTTC
d_gene: TRBD1; abundance: few; j_gene: TRBJ1-5; v_gene: TRBV6-5; CDR3aa: CASSQGVGSQPQHF; CDR3nt: TGTGCCAGCAGTCAGGGGGTCGGTAGTCAGCCCCAGCATTTT
d_gene: TRBD1; abundance: few; j_gene: TRBJ2-3; v_gene: TRBV29-1; CDR3aa: CSVASRKGADTQYF; CDR3nt: TGCAGCGTTGCGTCGCGGAAGGGGGCGGATACGCAGTATTTT
d_gene: TRBD2; abundance: few; j_gene: TRBJ2-3; v_gene: TRBV15; CDR3aa: CATSSGTSGSTDTQYF; CDR3nt: TGTGCCACCAGCAGCGGTACTAGCGGGAGCACAGATACGCAGTATTTT
d_gene: TRBD1; abundance: -; j_gene: TRBJ2-7; v_gene: TRBV2; CDR3aa: CASSRQGSLTEQYF; CDR3nt: TGTGCCAGCAGTAGACAGGGATCCCTCACCGAGCAGTACTTC
d_gene: -; abundance: few; j_gene: TRBJ1-3; v_gene: TRBV30; CDR3aa: CAWSPKRTAGNTIYF; CDR3nt: TGTGCCTGGAGTCCTAAAAGGACAGCTGGAAACACCATATATTTT
d_gene: -; abundance: -; j_gene: TRBJ1-3; v_gene: TRBV15; CDR3aa: CATSVPGSSGNTIYF; CDR3nt: TGTGCCACCAGCGTTCCGGGTTCGTCTGGAAACACCATATATTTT
d_gene: TRBD1; abundance: -; j_gene: TRBJ2-1; v_gene: TRBV4-3; CDR3aa: CASSLGTGADEQFF; CDR3nt: TGCGCCAGCAGCCTTGGGACAGGGGCGGATGAGCAGTTCTTC
d_gene: TRBD1; abundance: once; j_gene: TRBJ2-3; v_gene: TRBV28; CDR3aa: CASRSPGTGLVDTQYF; CDR3nt: TGTGCCAGCAGATCTCCCGGGACAGGGCTGGTTGATACGCAGTATTTT
d_gene: TRBD2; abundance: few; j_gene: TRBJ2-3; v_gene: TRBV6-1; CDR3aa: CASSEAPGRVKDTQYF; CDR3nt: TGTGCCAGCAGTGAAGCCCCGGGGAGGGTCAAGGATACGCAGTATTTT
d_gene: -; abundance: -; j_gene: TRBJ1-1; v_gene: TRBV15; CDR3aa: CATAGQSKAFF; CDR3nt: TGTGCCACCGCAGGGCAGAGCAAAGCTTTCTTT
d_gene: TRBD1; abundance: -; j_gene: TRBJ1-2; v_gene: TRBV6-5; CDR3aa: CASSYSLDRGGYTF; CDR3nt: TGTGCCAGCAGTTACTCCTTGGACAGGGGTGGCTACACCTTC
d_gene: -; abundance: -; j_gene: TRBJ2-3; v_gene: TRBV7-2; CDR3aa: CASSLERRITDTQYF; CDR3nt: TGTGCCAGCAGCTTAGAAAGGCGGATCACAGATACGCAGTATTTT
d_gene: -; abundance: -; j_gene: TRBJ1-2; v_gene: TRBV14; CDR3aa: CASSSMDSLYGYTF; CDR3nt: TGTGCCAGCAGCTCGATGGACAGCCTCTATGGCTACACCTTC
d_gene: TRBD2; abundance: -; j_gene: TRBJ2-7; v_gene: TRBV7-9; CDR3aa: CASSLASGRAPEQYF; CDR3nt: TGTGCCAGCAGCTTAGCTAGCGGGAGGGCTCCCGAGCAGTACTTC
d_gene: TRBD1; abundance: -; j_gene: TRBJ2-7; v_gene: TRBV4-3; CDR3aa: CASSQGAGTGTYEQYF; CDR3nt: TGCGCCAGCAGCCAGGGAGCCGGGACAGGGACCTACGAGCAGTACTTC
d_gene: -; abundance: once; j_gene: TRBJ2-7; v_gene: TRBV18; CDR3aa: CASSPSRGYEQYF; CDR3nt: TGTGCCAGCTCACCATCCAGGGGCTACGAGCAGTACTTC
d_gene: -; abundance: -; j_gene: TRBJ1-3; v_gene: TRBV4-3; CDR3aa: CASSQAEGLGNTIYF; CDR3nt: TGCGCCAGCAGCCAAGCTGAGGGCCTAGGAAACACCATATATTTT
d_gene: TRBD2; abundance: few; j_gene: TRBJ2-1; v_gene: TRBV5-1; CDR3aa: CASSSLASGSGSYNEQFF; CDR3nt: TGCGCCAGCAGCTCACTCGCTAGCGGGAGTGGCTCCTACAATGAGCAGTTCTTC
d_gene: -; abundance: -; j_gene: TRBJ1-4; v_gene: TRBV18; CDR3aa: CASSPSRNEKLFF; CDR3nt: TGTGCCAGCTCCCCGAGCAGGAATGAAAAACTGTTTTTT
d_gene: -; abundance: -; j_gene: TRBJ1-2; v_gene: TRBV6-5; CDR3aa: CASRPGEGGYGYTF; CDR3nt: TGTGCCAGCAGGCCCGGGGAGGGGGGCTATGGCTACACCTTC
d_gene: TRBD1; abundance: -; j_gene: TRBJ1-5; v_gene: TRBV7-9; CDR3aa: CASSLVPRGLNQPQHF; CDR3nt: TGTGCCAGCAGCTTAGTCCCGAGGGGGCTGAATCAGCCCCAGCATTTT
d_gene: -; abundance: -; j_gene: TRBJ2-7; v_gene: TRBV5-6; CDR3aa: CASSLALSGEQYF; CDR3nt: TGTGCCAGCAGCTTAGCACTATCCGGCGAGCAGTACTTC
d_gene: -; abundance: -; j_gene: TRBJ1-2; v_gene: TRBV11-2; CDR3aa: CASSLAPSTNGYTF; CDR3nt: TGTGCCAGCAGCTTAGCCCCGTCTACCAATGGCTACACCTTC
d_gene: -; abundance: -; j_gene: TRBJ1-2; v_gene: TRBV25-1; CDR3aa: CASSPKGQGMLDYGYTF; CDR3nt: TGTGCCAGCAGCCCAAAGGGCCAGGGGATGTTAGACTATGGCTACACCTTC
d_gene: -; abundance: -; j_gene: TRBJ2-7; v_gene: TRBV28; CDR3aa: CASRSGHIDEQYF; CDR3nt: TGTGCCAGCAGATCAGGGCATATTGACGAGCAGTACTTC
d_gene: TRBD2; abundance: few; j_gene: TRBJ2-7; v_gene: TRBV7-2; CDR3aa: CASSQDFSGSSYEQYF; CDR3nt: TGTGCCAGCAGCCAGGACTTTAGCGGGAGTTCCTACGAGCAGTACTTC
d_gene: -; abundance: -; j_gene: TRBJ1-2; v_gene: TRBV6-6; CDR3aa: CASSYFIPGNYGYTF; CDR3nt: TGTGCCAGCAGTTACTTCATTCCGGGGAACTATGGCTACACCTTC
d_gene: TRBD1; abundance: -; j_gene: TRBJ1-2; v_gene: TRBV6-6; CDR3aa: CAGGTGDFYGYTF; CDR3nt: TGTGCGGGGGGGACAGGGGACTTCTATGGCTACACCTTC
d_gene: TRBD2; abundance: once; j_gene: TRBJ2-1; v_gene: TRBV29-1; CDR3aa: CSVITSGYNEQFF; CDR3nt: TGCAGCGTTATCACTAGCGGCTACAATGAGCAGTTCTTC
d_gene: -; abundance: -; j_gene: TRBJ2-1; v_gene: TRBV14; CDR3aa: CASSRGDEQFF; CDR3nt: TGTGCCAGCAGCCGCGGGGATGAGCAGTTCTTC
d_gene: TRBD1; abundance: -; j_gene: TRBJ2-7; v_gene: TRBV19; CDR3aa: CASSSKQGAPGEQYF; CDR3nt: TGTGCCAGTAGTTCCAAACAGGGGGCACCAGGCGAGCAGTACTTC
d_gene: TRBD2; abundance: once; j_gene: TRBJ2-1; v_gene: TRBV7-9; CDR3aa: CASSPGLAGRNEQFF; CDR3nt: TGTGCCAGCAGCCCTGGACTAGCGGGACGCAATGAGCAGTTCTTC
d_gene: TRBD1; abundance: -; j_gene: TRBJ2-7; v_gene: TRBV9; CDR3aa: CASSPGTGGLHEQYF; CDR3nt: TGTGCCAGCAGCCCCGGGACAGGGGGCCTGCACGAGCAGTACTTC
d_gene: -; abundance: -; j_gene: TRBJ2-1; v_gene: TRBV11-3; CDR3aa: CASSRGSSAFSYNEQFF; CDR3nt: TGTGCCAGCAGCCGTGGGTCTAGCGCCTTTTCCTACAATGAGCAGTTCTTC
d_gene: -; abundance: -; j_gene: TRBJ2-7; v_gene: TRBV5-6; CDR3aa: CASSRIDGISYEQYF; CDR3nt: TGTGCCAGCAGCCGAATCGACGGGATCTCCTACGAGCAGTACTTC
d_gene: TRBD1; abundance: -; j_gene: TRBJ1-2; v_gene: TRBV5-6; CDR3aa: CASSLYQGASGYTF; CDR3nt: TGTGCCAGCAGCTTGTATCAGGGGGCTTCTGGCTACACCTTC
d_gene: -; abundance: few; j_gene: TRBJ1-2; v_gene: TRBV6-6; CDR3aa: CASSYSNAGSEGYTF; CDR3nt: TGTGCCAGCAGTTACTCGAACGCAGGGTCTGAGGGCTACACCTTC
d_gene: -; abundance: -; j_gene: TRBJ2-5; v_gene: TRBV5-1; CDR3aa: CASSSLGIQETQYF; CDR3nt: TGCGCCAGCAGCTCTCTGGGCATACAAGAGACCCAGTACTTC
d_gene: TRBD1; abundance: -; j_gene: TRBJ1-4; v_gene: TRBV6-6; CDR3aa: CASRLTGVTLSEKLFF; CDR3nt: TGTGCCAGCAGACTGACAGGGGTGACGCTGAGTGAAAAACTGTTTTTT
d_gene: -; abundance: -; j_gene: TRBJ2-1; v_gene: TRBV7-3; CDR3aa: CASSLFAGVSYNEQFF; CDR3nt: TGTGCCAGCAGCTTATTTGCCGGGGTATCCTACAATGAGCAGTTCTTC
d_gene: TRBD2; abundance: -; j_gene: TRBJ2-1; v_gene: TRBV6-5; CDR3aa: CASRAGLAFGNEQFF; CDR3nt: TGTGCCAGCAGGGCGGGACTAGCTTTTGGCAATGAGCAGTTCTTC
d_gene: TRBD1; abundance: -; j_gene: TRBJ1-2; v_gene: TRBV7-9; CDR3aa: CASSPGQARGDGYTF; CDR3nt: TGTGCCAGCAGCCCAGGACAGGCCAGAGGAGATGGCTACACCTTC
d_gene: -; abundance: -; j_gene: TRBJ2-3; v_gene: TRBV4-3; CDR3aa: CASSQQGYRTDTQYF; CDR3nt: TGCGCCAGCAGCCAACAGGGCTACCGCACAGATACGCAGTATTTT
d_gene: -; abundance: -; j_gene: TRBJ2-3; v_gene: TRBV4-3; CDR3aa: CASSQGSGLGTDTQYF; CDR3nt: TGCGCCAGCAGCCAAGGGTCCGGGTTGGGCACAGATACGCAGTATTTT
d_gene: -; abundance: -; j_gene: TRBJ2-7; v_gene: TRBV27; CDR3aa: CASRGFSTTREQYF; CDR3nt: TGTGCCAGCCGGGGGTTCTCCACTACCCGCGAGCAGTACTTC
d_gene: -; abundance: -; j_gene: TRBJ1-5; v_gene: TRBV5-1; CDR3aa: CASSLGGSNQPQHF; CDR3nt: TGCGCCAGCAGCTTAGGGGGAAGCAATCAGCCCCAGCATTTT
d_gene: TRBD2; abundance: once; j_gene: TRBJ2-1; v_gene: TRBV30; CDR3aa: CAWSVGKGARTSGSRGYNEQFF; CDR3nt: TGTGCCTGGAGTGTAGGAAAGGGGGCGCGGACTAGCGGGAGTCGGGGCTACAATGAGCAGTTCTTC
d_gene: TRBD1; abundance: -; j_gene: TRBJ2-1; v_gene: TRBV9; CDR3aa: CASSRQGNEQFF; CDR3nt: TGTGCCAGCAGCCGACAGGGAAATGAGCAGTTCTTC
d_gene: -; abundance: few; j_gene: TRBJ1-5; v_gene: TRBV7-8; CDR3aa: CASSLDPGVYSNQPQHF; CDR3nt: TGTGCCAGCAGCTTAGATCCGGGTGTTTATAGCAATCAGCCCCAGCATTTT
d_gene: TRBD1; abundance: -; j_gene: TRBJ1-2; v_gene: TRBV5-4; CDR3aa: CASSRGGTGAMFANYGYTF; CDR3nt: TGTGCCAGCAGCCGGGGGGGGACAGGGGCGATGTTTGCCAACTATGGCTACACCTTC
d_gene: -; abundance: -; j_gene: TRBJ2-5; v_gene: TRBV6-6; CDR3aa: CASSYSPSQETQYF; CDR3nt: TGTGCCAGCAGTTACTCCCCCAGCCAAGAGACCCAGTACTTC
d_gene: TRBD1; abundance: few; j_gene: TRBJ1-4; v_gene: TRBV6-6; CDR3aa: CASSGTGTTNEKLFF; CDR3nt: TGTGCCAGCAGTGGGACAGGGACAACTAATGAAAAACTGTTTTTT
d_gene: -; abundance: -; j_gene: TRBJ2-7; v_gene: TRBV7-9; CDR3aa: CASSLTPYATVTYEQYF; CDR3nt: TGTGCCAGCAGCTTAACCCCCTACGCGACAGTAACCTACGAGCAGTACTTC